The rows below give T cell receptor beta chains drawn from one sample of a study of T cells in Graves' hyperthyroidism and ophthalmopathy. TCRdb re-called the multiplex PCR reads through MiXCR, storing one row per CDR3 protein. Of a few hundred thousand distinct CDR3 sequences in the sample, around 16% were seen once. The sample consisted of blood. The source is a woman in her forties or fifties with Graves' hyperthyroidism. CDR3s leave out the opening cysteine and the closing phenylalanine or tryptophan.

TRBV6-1 ASKPGPHSYNEQF
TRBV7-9 ASSLAGLGRGQETQY
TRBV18 ASSPPANSYEQY
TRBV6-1 AIRTGQYNEQF
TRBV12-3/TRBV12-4 ASSLGAGAADTQY
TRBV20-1 SASSVDTDTQY
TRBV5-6 ASITGTGDGEAF
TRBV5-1 ASSDRGAYEQY
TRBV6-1 ASSPGTAFYGYT
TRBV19 ASRVSSGETQY
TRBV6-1 ATSPGQTKNTEAF
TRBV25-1 ASRATANYGYT
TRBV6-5 ASSTGRGGLEQY
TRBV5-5 ASSGPGRDYEQY
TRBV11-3 ASSAHNTGELF
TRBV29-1 SAPLVGAYNEQF
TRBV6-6 ASSYSRRPSGDYEQY
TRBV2 ASQGVGTGELF
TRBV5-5 ASSPPGRDTEAF
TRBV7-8 ASSRLAGVGTDTQY
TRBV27 ASSFRTWGTGGRSGEKLF
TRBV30 AWSGTGGGQPQH
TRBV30 AWSFGGSRDEQY
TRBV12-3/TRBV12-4 ASSNLHGREGHTGELF
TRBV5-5 ASTTTNEKLF
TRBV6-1 ASSERLRNSGANVLT
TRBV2 ASSAGNYGYT
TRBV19 ASSPQGPGGGQY
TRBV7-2 ASSLARETQY
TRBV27 ASSLATGNQPQH
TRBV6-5 ASFPPGGRPEAF
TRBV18 ASSPPGRGDYSYEQY
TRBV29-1 SVEDQVPSGDYEQY
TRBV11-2 ASSGLKGRRGGQY
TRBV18 ASSPPDREEQY
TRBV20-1 SASEGLHTDTQY
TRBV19 ASRLTGAHTEAF
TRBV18 ASSPTGQGAATQY
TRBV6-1 ASSVDPSGRAGGDEQF
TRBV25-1 ASNTGVGYGYT
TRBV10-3 AISAPGLAGRLNEQF
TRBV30 AWSAGTSASTDTQY
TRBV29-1 SVESGQVTDTQY
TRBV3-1 ASSPTARAGGRTGELF
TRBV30 AWSVPGYEQF
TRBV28 ASSLWHRNSPLH
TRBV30 AWRATSGGPYNEQF
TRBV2 ASRRQETQNTEAF
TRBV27 ASNVAGAFSYNEQF
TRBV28 ASRISDSYEQY
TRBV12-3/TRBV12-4 ASLGTEAF
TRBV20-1 SATFGLAGTETQY
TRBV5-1 ASSPPTPYNEQF
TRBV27 ASSRRQGLGTDTQY
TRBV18 ASSSQGASNQPQH